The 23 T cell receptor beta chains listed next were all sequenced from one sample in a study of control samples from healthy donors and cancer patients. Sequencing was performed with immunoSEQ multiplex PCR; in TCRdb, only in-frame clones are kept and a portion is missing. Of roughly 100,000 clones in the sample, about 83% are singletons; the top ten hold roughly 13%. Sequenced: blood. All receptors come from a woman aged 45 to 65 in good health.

CDR3 coding DNA: TGTGCCAGTAGTATCCGGATCGAAACTAATGAAAAACTGTTTTTT. It yields the protein CASSIRIETNEKLFF. This rearrangement joins TRBV19 to TRBJ1-4, with no clear D. The V gene's germline CDR1 is LNHDA and CDR2 SQIVND (reference sequence). V lost 3 bases and J 1 base, leaving 9 bases between the germline ends. CDR3 size: 15 residues.

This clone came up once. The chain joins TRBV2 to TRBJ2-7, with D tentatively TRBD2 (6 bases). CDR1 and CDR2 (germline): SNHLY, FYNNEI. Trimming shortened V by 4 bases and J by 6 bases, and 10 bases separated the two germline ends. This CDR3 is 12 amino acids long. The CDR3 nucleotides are TGTGCCAGCAGTGTGCTAGCGCTCGAGCAGTACTTC. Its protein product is CASSVLALEQYF.

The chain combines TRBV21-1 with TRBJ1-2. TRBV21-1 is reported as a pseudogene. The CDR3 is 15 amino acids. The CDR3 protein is CASSKEGSQDYGYTF. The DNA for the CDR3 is TGTGCCAGCAGCAAAGAGGGGAGCCAGGACTATGGCTACACCTTC.

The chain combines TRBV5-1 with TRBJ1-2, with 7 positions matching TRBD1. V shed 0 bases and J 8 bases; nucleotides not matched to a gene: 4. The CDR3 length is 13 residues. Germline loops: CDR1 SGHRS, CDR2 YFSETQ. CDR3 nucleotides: TGCGCCAGCAGCTTGGGACAGGGAAAGGGCTACACCTTC. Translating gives CASSLGQGKGYTF.

DNA for the CDR3: TGTGCCAGCAGCACGGCCGTTCAGAGGGTTGAGCAGTACTTC. Translating gives CASSTAVQRVEQYF. This chain uses TRBV13 with TRBJ2-7, with TRBD2 as a possible D gene (5 bases). V lost 5 bases to trimming and J lost 7 bases, with 18 bases between them. The CDR3 has 14 amino acids. Looked up from germline, CDR1 is PRHDT and CDR2 is FYEKMQ (reference sequence).

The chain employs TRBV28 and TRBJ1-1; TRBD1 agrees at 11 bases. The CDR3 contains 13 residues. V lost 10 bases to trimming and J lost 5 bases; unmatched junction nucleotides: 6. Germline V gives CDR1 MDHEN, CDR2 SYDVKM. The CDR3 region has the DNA TGTGCCATCCTGGACAGGGGGCGGACTGAAGCTTTCTTT. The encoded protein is CAILDRGRTEAFF.

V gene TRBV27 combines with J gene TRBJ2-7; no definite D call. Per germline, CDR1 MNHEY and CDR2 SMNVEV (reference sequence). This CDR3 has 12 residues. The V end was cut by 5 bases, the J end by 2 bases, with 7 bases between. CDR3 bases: TGTGCCAGCAGTCCCGGAGCCTACGAGCAGTACTTC. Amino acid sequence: CASSPGAYEQYF.

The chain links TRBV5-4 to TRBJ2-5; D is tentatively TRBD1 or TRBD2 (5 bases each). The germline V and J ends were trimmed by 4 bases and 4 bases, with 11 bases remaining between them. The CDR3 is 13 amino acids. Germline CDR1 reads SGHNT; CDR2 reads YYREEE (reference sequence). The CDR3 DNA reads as TGTGCCAGCAGCGGGGGTTATGGAGAGACCCAGTACTTC. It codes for CASSGGYGETQYF.

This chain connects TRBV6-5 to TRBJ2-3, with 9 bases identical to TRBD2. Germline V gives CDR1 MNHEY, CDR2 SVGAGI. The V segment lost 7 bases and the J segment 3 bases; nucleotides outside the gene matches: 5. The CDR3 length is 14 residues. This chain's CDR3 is CASILSGRTDTQYF. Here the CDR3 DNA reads TGTGCCAGCATCTTAAGCGGGAGGACAGATACGCAGTATTTT.

CDR3 amino acids: CASSEGQGGYEQYF. The CDR3 region has the DNA TGTGCCAGCAGTGAGGGACAGGGGGGCTACGAGCAGTACTTC. V and J are TRBV6-1 and TRBJ2-7, with TRBD1 matching 11 bases. V dropped 3 bases and J dropped 3; count of bases not matched to a gene: 1. The CDR3 extends over 14 amino acids. Germline values: CDR1 MNHNS, CDR2 SASEGT.

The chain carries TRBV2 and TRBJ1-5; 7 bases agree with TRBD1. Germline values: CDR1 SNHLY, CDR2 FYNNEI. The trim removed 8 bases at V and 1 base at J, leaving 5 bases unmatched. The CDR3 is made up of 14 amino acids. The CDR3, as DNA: TGTGCCAGCGGGAGACAGGGCAGCAATCAGCCCCAGCATTTT. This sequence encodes CASGRQGSNQPQHF.

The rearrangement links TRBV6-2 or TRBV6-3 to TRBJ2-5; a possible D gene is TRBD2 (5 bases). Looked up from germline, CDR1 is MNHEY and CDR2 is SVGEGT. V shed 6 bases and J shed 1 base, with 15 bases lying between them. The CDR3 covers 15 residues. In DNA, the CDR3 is TGTGCCAGCAGCGCCACTAGAACATTCCAAGAGACCCAGTACTTC. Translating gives CASSATRTFQETQYF.

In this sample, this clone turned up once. CDR3 amino acids: CASSWTGTGGNEQFF. CDR3 nucleotides: TGCGCCAGCAGCTGGACCGGGACAGGGGGCAATGAGCAGTTCTTC. The chain recombines TRBV5-1 with TRBJ2-1; 11 bases match TRBD1. CDR1 is SGHRS and CDR2 is YFSETQ in the germline V gene. The CDR3 runs 15 residues. J lost 6 bases, V lost 3 bases, and 5 bases had no gene match.

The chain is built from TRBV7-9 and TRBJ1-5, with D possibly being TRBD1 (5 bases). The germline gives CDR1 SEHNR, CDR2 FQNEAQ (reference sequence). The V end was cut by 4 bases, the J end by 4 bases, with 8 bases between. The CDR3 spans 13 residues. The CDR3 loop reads CASSYGGNQPQHF. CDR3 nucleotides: TGTGCCAGCAGCTATGGGGGGAATCAGCCCCAGCATTTT.

The CDR3: CASSSVAGGDNEQFF. The CDR3 nucleotides are TGTGCCAGCAGCAGCGTAGCGGGGGGGGACAATGAGCAGTTCTTC. This rearrangement joins TRBV28 to TRBJ2-1; 11 bases agree with TRBD2. V dropped 6 bases and J dropped 5; count of bases not matched to a gene: 6. Looked up from germline, CDR1 is MDHEN and CDR2 is SYDVKM. The CDR3 is 15 residues long.

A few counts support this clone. The CDR3 DNA is TGTGCCAGCAGCCAATGGGACAGGGGTAACACTGAAGCTTTCTTT. Translating it yields CASSQWDRGNTEAFF. This rearrangement joins TRBV4-2 to TRBJ1-1; 10 bases are shared with TRBD1. This CDR3 comprises 15 residues. V lost 2 bases, J lost 2 bases, and 2 bases stayed unmatched. The V gene's germline CDR1 is LGHNA and CDR2 YNFKEQ.

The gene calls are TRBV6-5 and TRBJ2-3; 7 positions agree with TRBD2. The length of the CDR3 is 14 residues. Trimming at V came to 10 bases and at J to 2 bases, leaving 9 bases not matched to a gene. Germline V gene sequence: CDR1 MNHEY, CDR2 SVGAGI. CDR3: CATWGGSPTDTQYF. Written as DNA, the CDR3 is TGTGCCACCTGGGGGGGGTCCCCCACAGATACGCAGTATTTT.

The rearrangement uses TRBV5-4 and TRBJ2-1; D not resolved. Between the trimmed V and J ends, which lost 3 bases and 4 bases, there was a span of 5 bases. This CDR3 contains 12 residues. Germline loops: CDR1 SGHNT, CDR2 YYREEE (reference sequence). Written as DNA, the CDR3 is TGTGCCAGCAGCTCCGCTTACAATGAGCAGTTCTTC. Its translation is CASSSAYNEQFF.

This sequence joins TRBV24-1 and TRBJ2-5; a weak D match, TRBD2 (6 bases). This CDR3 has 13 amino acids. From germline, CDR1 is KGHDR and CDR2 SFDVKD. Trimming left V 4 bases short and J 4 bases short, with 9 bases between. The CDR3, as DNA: TGTGCCACCAGTGAGGGGGGTCGAGAGACCCAGTACTTC. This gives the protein CATSEGGRETQYF.

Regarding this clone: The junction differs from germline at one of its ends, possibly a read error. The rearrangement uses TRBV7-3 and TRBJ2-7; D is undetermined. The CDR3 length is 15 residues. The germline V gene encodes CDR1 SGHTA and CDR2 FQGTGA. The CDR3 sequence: CVSSLRHNTFYEQYF. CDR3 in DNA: TGTGTCAGCAGCTTACGTCATAACACCTTCTACGAGCAGTACTTC.

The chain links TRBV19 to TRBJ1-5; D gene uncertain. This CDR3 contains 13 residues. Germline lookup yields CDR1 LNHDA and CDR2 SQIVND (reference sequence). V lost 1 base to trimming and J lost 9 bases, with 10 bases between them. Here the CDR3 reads CASSIVTRTPQHF. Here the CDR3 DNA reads TGTGCCAGTAGTATAGTAACCCGAACGCCCCAGCATTTT.

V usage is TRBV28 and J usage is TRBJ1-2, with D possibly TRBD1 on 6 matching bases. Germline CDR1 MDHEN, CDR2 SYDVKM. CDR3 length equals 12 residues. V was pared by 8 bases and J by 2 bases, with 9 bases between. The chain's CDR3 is CASQGTNYGYTF. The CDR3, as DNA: TGTGCCAGCCAGGGGACCAACTATGGCTACACCTTC.

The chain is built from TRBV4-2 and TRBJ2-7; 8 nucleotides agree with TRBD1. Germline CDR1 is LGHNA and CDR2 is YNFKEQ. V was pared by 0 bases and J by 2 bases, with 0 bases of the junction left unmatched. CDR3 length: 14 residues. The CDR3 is CASSQDRGPYEQYF. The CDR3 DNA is TGTGCCAGCAGCCAAGACAGGGGGCCCTACGAGCAGTACTTC.